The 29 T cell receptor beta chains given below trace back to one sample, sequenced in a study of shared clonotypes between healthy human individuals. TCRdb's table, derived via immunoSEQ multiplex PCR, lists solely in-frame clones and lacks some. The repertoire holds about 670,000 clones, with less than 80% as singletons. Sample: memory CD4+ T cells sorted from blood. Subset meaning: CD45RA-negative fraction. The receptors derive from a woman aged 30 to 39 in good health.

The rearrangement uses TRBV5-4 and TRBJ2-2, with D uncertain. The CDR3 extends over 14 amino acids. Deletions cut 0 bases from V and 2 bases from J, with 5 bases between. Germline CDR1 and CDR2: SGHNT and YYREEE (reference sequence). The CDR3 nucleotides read TGTGCCAGCAGCTTGGTGCTAAACACCGGGGAGCTGTTTTTT. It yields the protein CASSLVLNTGELFF.

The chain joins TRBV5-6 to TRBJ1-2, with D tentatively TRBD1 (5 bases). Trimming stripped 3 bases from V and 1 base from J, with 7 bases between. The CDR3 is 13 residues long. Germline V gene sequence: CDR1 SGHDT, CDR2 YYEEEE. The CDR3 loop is CASSSQGNYGYTF. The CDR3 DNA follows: TGTGCCAGCAGCTCTCAGGGTAACTATGGCTACACCTTC.

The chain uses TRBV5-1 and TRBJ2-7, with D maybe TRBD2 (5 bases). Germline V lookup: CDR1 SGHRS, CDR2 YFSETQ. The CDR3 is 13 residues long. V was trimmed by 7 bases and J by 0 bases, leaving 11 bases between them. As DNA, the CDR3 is TGCGCCAGCGGAGGCAGGAGCTCCTACGAGCAGTACTTC. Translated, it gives CASGGRSSYEQYF.

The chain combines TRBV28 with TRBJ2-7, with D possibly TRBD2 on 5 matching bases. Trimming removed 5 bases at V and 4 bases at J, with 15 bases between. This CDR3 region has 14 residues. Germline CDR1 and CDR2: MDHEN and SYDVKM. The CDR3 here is CASSLRGEMYEQYF. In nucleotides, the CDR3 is TGTGCCAGCAGTCTTCGGGGAGAAATGTACGAGCAGTACTTC.

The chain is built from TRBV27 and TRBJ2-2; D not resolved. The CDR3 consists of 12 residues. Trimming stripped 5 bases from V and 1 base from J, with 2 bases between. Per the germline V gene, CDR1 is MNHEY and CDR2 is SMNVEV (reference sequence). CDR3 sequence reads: CASSGNTGELFF. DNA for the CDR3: TGTGCCAGCAGTGGGAACACCGGGGAGCTGTTTTTT.

Here the CDR3 reads CASSIDRAGTYNEQFF. The CDR3 DNA sequence: TGTGCCAGTAGTATAGACCGGGCAGGGACCTACAATGAGCAGTTCTTC. The chain recombines TRBV19 with TRBJ2-1; the D gene is possibly TRBD1 (5 bases). The CDR3 covers 16 residues. The V and J ends lost 0 bases and 2 bases respectively, with 11 bases between them. Looked up from germline, CDR1 is LNHDA and CDR2 is SQIVND (reference sequence).

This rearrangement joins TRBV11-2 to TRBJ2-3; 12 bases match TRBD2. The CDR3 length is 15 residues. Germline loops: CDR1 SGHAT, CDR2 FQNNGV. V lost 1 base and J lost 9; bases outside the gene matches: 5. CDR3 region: CASSLGGLAGGTQYF. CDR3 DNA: TGTGCCAGCAGCTTAGGCGGGCTAGCGGGAGGGACGCAGTATTTT. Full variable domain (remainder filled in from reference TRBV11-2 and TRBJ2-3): EAGVAQSPRYKIIEKRQSVAFWCNPISGHATLYWYQQILGQGPKLLIQFQNNGVVDDSQLPKDRFSAERLKGVDSTLKIQPAKLEDSAVYLCASSLGGLAGGTQYFGPGTRLTVL.

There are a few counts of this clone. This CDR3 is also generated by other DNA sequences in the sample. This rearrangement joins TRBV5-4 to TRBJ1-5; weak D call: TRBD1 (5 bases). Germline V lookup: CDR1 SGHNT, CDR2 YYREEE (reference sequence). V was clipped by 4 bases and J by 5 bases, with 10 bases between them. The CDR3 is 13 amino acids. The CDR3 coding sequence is TGTGCCAGCAGCCGTGACAGAGATCAGCCCCAGCATTTT. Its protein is CASSRDRDQPQHF.

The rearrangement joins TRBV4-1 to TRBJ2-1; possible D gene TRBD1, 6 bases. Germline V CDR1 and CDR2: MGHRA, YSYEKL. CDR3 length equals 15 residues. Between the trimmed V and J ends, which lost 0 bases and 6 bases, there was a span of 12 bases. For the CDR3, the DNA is TGCGCCAGCAGCCAAGATGGTCAGGGGTTCAATGAGCAGTTCTTC. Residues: CASSQDGQGFNEQFF.

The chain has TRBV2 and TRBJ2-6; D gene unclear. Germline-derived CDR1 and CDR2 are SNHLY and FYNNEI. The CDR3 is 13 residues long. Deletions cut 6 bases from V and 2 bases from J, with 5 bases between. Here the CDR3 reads CASSQAGANVLTF. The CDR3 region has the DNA TGTGCCAGCAGCCAAGCTGGGGCCAACGTCCTGACTTTC.

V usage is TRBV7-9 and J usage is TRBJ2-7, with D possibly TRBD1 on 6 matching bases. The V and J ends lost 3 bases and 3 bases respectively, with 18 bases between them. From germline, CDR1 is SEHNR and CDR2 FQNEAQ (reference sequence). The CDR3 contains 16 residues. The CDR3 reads CASSFPKQGFGYEQYF. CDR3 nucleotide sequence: TGTGCCAGCAGCTTCCCCAAACAGGGATTCGGCTACGAGCAGTACTTC.

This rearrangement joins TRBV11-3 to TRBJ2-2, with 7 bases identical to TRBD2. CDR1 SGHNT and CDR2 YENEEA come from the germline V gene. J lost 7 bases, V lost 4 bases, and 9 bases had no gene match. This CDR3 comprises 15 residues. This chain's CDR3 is CASSSGSGMGGELFF. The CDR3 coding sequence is TGTGCCAGCAGCTCCGGGAGCGGGATGGGCGGGGAGCTGTTTTTT. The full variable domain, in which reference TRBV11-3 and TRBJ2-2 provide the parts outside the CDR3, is EAGVVQSPRYKIIEKKQPVAFWCNPISGHNTLYWYLQNLGQGPELLIRYENEEAVDDSQLPKDRFSAERLKGVDSTLKIQPAELGDSAVYLCASSSGSGMGGELFFGEGSRLTVL.

The CDR3 DNA reads as TGTGCCAGCAGTGAAGGGCCGGATCTCAGCTCCTACGAGCAGTACTTC. Amino acids: CASSEGPDLSSYEQYF. The chain couples TRBV6-1 to TRBJ2-7; D uncertain. The CDR3 length is 16 residues. Germline-derived CDR1 and CDR2 are MNHNS and SASEGT. V was trimmed by 1 base and J by 0 bases, leaving 13 bases between them.

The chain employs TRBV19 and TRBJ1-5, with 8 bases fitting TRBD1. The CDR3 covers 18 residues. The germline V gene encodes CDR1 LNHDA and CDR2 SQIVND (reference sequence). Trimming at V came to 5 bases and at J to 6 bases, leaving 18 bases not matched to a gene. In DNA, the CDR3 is TGTGCCAGTAGTTTGTTGCAGGGGGCATTGATGCGCGGTCAGCCCCAGCATTTT. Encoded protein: CASSLLQGALMRGQPQHF.

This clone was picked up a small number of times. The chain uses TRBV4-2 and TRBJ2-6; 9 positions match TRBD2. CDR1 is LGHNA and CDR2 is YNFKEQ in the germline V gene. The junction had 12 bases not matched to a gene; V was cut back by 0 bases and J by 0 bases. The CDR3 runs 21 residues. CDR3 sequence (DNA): TGTGCCAGCAGCCAAGAAGCTGTCGGGCGGCGGGAGGGCTCTGGGGCCAACGTCCTGACTTTC. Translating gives CASSQEAVGRREGSGANVLTF.

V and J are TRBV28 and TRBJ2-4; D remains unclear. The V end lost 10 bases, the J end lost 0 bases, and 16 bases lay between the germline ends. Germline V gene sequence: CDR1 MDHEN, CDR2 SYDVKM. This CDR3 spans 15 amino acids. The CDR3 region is CAILSPRLAKNIQYF. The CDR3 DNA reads TGTGCCATCCTAAGTCCTAGGCTAGCCAAAAACATTCAGTACTTC.

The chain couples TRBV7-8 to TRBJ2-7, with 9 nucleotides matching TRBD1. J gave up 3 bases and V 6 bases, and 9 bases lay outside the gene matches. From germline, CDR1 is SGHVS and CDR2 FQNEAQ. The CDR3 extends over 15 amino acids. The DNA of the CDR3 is TGTGCCAGCAGATTCTCCGGGACAGGGTTCTACGAGCAGTACTTC. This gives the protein CASRFSGTGFYEQYF.

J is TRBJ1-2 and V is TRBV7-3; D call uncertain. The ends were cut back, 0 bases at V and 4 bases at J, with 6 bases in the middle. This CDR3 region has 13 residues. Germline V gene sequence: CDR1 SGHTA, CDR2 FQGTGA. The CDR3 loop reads CASSLTGSYGYTF. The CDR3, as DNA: TGTGCCAGCAGCTTAACAGGATCCTATGGCTACACCTTC.

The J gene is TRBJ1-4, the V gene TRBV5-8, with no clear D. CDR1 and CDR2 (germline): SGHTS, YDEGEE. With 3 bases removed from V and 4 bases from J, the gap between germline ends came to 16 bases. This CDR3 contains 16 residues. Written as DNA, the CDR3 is TGTGCCAGCAGCTCGGGGAGGGCCGCGGGTAATGAAAAACTGTTTTTT. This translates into CASSSGRAAGNEKLFF.

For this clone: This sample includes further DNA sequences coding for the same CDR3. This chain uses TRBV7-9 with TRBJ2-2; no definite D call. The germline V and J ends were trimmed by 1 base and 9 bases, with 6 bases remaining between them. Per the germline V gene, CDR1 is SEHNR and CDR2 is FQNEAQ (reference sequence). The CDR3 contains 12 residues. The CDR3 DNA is TGTGCCAGCAGCTTAGAGGTTTGGGAGCTGTTTTTT. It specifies CASSLEVWELFF.

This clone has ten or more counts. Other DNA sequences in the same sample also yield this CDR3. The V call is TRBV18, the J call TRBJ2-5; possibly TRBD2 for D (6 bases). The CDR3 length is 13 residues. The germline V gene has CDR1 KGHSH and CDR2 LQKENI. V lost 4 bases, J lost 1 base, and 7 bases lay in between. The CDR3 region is CASSLGLQETQYF. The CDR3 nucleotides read TGTGCCAGCTCACTGGGACTCCAAGAGACCCAGTACTTC.

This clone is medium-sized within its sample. The CDR3 loop is CASSSSRGKLFF. In DNA form, the CDR3 reads TGTGCCAGCAGTTCCTCGAGGGGGAAACTGTTTTTT. This chain joins TRBV6-5 and TRBJ1-4, with D tentatively TRBD1 (6 bases). The germline V gene encodes CDR1 MNHEY and CDR2 SVGAGI. V was trimmed by 4 bases and J by 11 bases, leaving 11 bases between them. CDR3 length: 12 amino acids.

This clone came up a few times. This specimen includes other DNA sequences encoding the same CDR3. The CDR3 DNA reads TGCGCCAGCAGCCCAGGGACAGGGGCTCAGCCCCAGCATTTT. It codes for CASSPGTGAQPQHF. This chain joins TRBV5-1 and TRBJ1-5; 10 bases are shared with TRBD1. V trimming: 4 bases; J trimming: 6 bases; junction bases outside the gene matches: 4. The CDR3 is made up of 14 amino acids. Germline V gene data show CDR1 as SGHRS and CDR2 as YFSETQ.

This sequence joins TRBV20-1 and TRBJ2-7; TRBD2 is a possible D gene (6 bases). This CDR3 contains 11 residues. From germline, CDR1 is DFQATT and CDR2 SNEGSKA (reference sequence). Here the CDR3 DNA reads TGCAGCTGGACTACCTCCTACGAGCAGTACTTC. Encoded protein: CSWTTSYEQYF.

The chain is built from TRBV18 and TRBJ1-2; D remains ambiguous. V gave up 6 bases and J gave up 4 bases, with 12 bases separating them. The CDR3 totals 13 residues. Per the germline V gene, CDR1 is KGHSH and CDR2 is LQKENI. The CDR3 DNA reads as TGTGCCAGCTCCCGCTTTGGGCCCTATGGCTACACCTTC. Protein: CASSRFGPYGYTF.

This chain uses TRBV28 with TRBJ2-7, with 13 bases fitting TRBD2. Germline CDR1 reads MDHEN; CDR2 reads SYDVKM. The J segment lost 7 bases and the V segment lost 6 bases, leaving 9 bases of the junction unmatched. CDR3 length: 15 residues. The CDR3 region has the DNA TGTGCCAGCAGCTCGCCGGGACTAGCGGGATGGGAGCAGTACTTC. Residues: CASSSPGLAGWEQYF.

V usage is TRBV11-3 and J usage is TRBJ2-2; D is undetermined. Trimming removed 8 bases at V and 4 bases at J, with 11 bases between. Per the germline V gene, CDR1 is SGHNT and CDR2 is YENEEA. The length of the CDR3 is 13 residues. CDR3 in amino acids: CASSQRATGELFF. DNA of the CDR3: TGTGCCAGCTCTCAACGGGCCACCGGGGAGCTGTTTTTT.

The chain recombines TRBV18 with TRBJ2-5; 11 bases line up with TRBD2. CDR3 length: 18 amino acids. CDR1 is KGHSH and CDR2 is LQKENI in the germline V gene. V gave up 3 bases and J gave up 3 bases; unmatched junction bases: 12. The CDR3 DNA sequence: TGTGCCAGCTCACCGAGGTTAACTAGCGGGAGTTTGGAAGAGACCCAGTACTTC. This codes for CASSPRLTSGSLEETQYF.

The CDR3 DNA reads as TGTGCCAGCAGCTTACTACAGAATTGGAACTATGGCTACACCTTC. This sequence encodes CASSLLQNWNYGYTF. The gene calls are TRBV5-4 and TRBJ1-2; D gene ambiguous. The germline gives CDR1 SGHNT, CDR2 YYREEE (reference sequence). CDR3 length: 15 amino acids. V lost 2 bases and J lost 2, with 13 bases in between.